A selection of T cell receptor beta chains follows, all from one sample in a study of technical replicates of blood from several donors. Method: immunoSEQ multiplex PCR; TCRdb's copy keeps in-frame clones and lacks some. The sample comprises 75,000 to 95,000 clones, about nine tenths of which are singletons, and approximately 0.27% rests with the top ten. The sample comprised T cells isolated from PBMCs. The receptors originated from a human donor in good health. Both conserved end residues are part of each CDR3.

TRBV6-1 | CASSASGANVLTF
TRBV2 | CASSEEGAYNEQFF
TRBV6-1 | CASSEGLSSSYEQYF
TRBV27 | CASSTLAFHRGKLESQETQYF
TRBV6-1 | CASSEIEGSANEKLFF
TRBV10-1 | CASLRTPRHTEAFF
TRBV11-3 | CASSPGTANSPLHF
TRBV19 | CASSLELAGFGNEQFF
TRBV28 | CASSLSLDRYTQYF
TRBV9 | CASSPQVGSPYEQYF
TRBV4-1 | CASSQSQGLDNEQFF
TRBV27 | CASSFGLNNEQFF
TRBV7-8 | CASSPDRNQPQHF
TRBV27 | CASSFVHSVTGELFF
TRBV19 | CASSTGQGGYEQYF
TRBV9 | CASSVSGVGEQYF
TRBV27 | CASSSRDYTDTQYF
TRBV19 | CASSILTTSNQPQHF
TRBV9 | CASSVVSGTGELFF
TRBV2 | CAGQGADGGYTF
TRBV29-1 | CSVFAGYEQYF
TRBV5-1 | CASGLQGQENIQYF
TRBV28 | CASSFRAAFYEQYF
TRBV19 | CASSGRPGGVDTF
TRBV13 | CASSLLDRGIENTGELFF
TRBV5-1 | CASSTTAFDSYGYTF
TRBV4-1 | CASSLGPITGRGTEAFF
TRBV5-6 | CASSFGPGFYGYTF
TRBV18 | CASSPGTKREQFF
TRBV13 | CASSLGVGRSPNYEQYF
TRBV5-1 | CASSLGGLGRAEETQYF
TRBV30 | CAWTGVSYNEQFF
TRBV7-9 | CASRPMGEGTEAFF
TRBV11-2 | CASSLELLYADTQYF
TRBV7-6 | CASKEVGDTGELFF
TRBV29-1 | CSVGQSETQYF
TRBV21-1 | CASSNDRDCKTYEQYF
TRBV6-1 | CASSEMVGSYNEQYF
TRBV5-1 | CASSSGLAQNTGELFF
TRBV14 | CASSLSPILAGLLVEQYF
TRBV9 | CASSARGSSYNEQFF
TRBV27 | CASGQGSYEQYF
TRBV27 | CASSFNPGENYEQYF
TRBV2 | CASSEGQGAIYGYTF
TRBV5-1 | CASSLGTTGSGNTIYF
TRBV10-1 | CASSDTGGRGGYTF
TRBV10-3 | CAISESGGLTEAFF